This record covers a single T cell receptor beta chain. The antigen is undetermined. The CDR3 has 13 amino acids. Germline-derived CDR1 and CDR2 are MNHEY and SMNVEV (reference sequence). The V gene lost 4 bases and the J gene lost 2 bases, with 8 bases spanning the gap. The data are from a study of cytomegalovirus exposure and HLA in healthy donors. The PCR had 60 Vbeta and 13 Jbeta primers. Using immunoSEQ multiplex PCR, the repertoire was profiled, and TCRdb retains in-frame clones only, with some absent. This table has about 180,000 clones, about 77% appearing once. General study results and limits: Later, an analysis found that common viral pathogens appeared to be linked with several of the most significant clusters.

The chain recombines TRBV27 with TRBJ1-2; the D gene is possibly TRBD1 (5 bases). Sequenced: PBMCs. The source is a man in his 60s in good health and CMV-seronegative. The DNA for the CDR3 is TGTGCCAGCAGTTGGGGGGAAAACTATGGCTACACCTTC. Translation: CASSWGENYGYTF.